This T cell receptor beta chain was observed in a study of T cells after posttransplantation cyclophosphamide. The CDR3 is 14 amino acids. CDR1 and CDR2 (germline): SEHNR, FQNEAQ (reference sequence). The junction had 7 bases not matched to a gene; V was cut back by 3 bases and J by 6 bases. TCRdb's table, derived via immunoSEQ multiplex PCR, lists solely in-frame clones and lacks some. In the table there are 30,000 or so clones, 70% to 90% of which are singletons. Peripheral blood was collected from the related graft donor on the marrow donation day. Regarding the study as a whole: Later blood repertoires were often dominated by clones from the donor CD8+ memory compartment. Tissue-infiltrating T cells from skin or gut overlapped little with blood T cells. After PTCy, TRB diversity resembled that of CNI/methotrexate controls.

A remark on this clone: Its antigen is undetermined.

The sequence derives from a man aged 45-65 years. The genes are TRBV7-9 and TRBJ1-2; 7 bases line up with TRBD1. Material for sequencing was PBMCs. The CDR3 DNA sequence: TGTGCCAGCAGCTTCGGTCAGGGGGTAAATGGCTACACCTTC. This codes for CASSFGQGVNGYTF. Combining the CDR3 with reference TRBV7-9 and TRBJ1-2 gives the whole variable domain DTGVSQNPRHKITKRGQNVTFRCDPISEHNRLYWYRQTLGQGPEFLTYFQNEAQLEKSRLLSDRFSAERPKGSFSTLEIQRTEQGDSAMYLCASSFGQGVNGYTFGSGTRLTVV.